These 2 T cell receptor beta chains share one sample of origin, sequenced in a study of T-cell reconstitution after alpha-beta-depleted transplantation in children. Using unique molecular identifiers, the investigators prepared the TCRbeta library. TCRdb fed the PCR reads into MiXCR, producing one record per CDR3 protein. The data show roughly 500,000 distinct CDR3 sequences, 10% seen once. Sample: PBMCs, taken before TCRalphabeta/CD19-depleted stem cell transplant. The receptors stem from a child under 10 years old with inherited bone marrow failure, due to receive a stem cell transplant.

This clonotype was seen at least ten times. The genes are TRBV7-2 and TRBJ1-2; 8 bases map to TRBD1. This CDR3 contains 13 residues. CDR1 and CDR2 (germline): SGHTA, FQGNSA. The V and J ends lost 5 bases and 6 bases, in that order; junction bases with no gene match: 5. The CDR3 sequence: CASSPDREDGYTF. Here the CDR3 DNA reads TGTGCCAGCAGCCCGGACAGGGAGGATGGCTACACCTTC.

Many counts were recorded for this clonotype. V and J are TRBV20-1 and TRBJ1-4; 10 bases map to TRBD1. The CDR3 length is 17 residues. CDR1 is DFQATT, CDR2 SNEGSKA, per germline (reference sequence). V lost 5 bases and J lost 0; bases outside the gene matches: 9. The CDR3 region has the DNA TGCAGTGCTGGACGACAGGGGGCCGTAACAACTAATGAAAAACTGTTTTTT. It yields the protein CSAGRQGAVTTNEKLFF.